These 5 T cell receptor beta chains were all obtained from the same sample, sequenced in a study of blood T cell repertoires in COVID-19. Here immunoSEQ multiplex PCR was the method, and the copy in TCRdb shows in-frame clones only, minus some. The table records 260,000 or so clones, 87% of them present only once. The sequenced sample was PBMCs or T cells enriched from blood (not recorded which). The source of these receptors is a woman aged 25 to 45 with acute COVID-19.

This clone was found once. The V and J genes are TRBV6-5 and TRBJ1-5; 9 positions agree with TRBD1. CDR1 is MNHEY, CDR2 SVGAGI, per germline. V lost 5 bases and J lost 6; bases outside the gene matches: 8. CDR3 length: 15 residues. Here the CDR3 DNA reads TGTGCCAGCAGTATACAGGGGGCAGACGGTCAGCCCCAGCATTTT. It yields the protein CASSIQGADGQPQHF.

The chain employs TRBV3-1 (or the pseudogene TRBV3-2) and TRBJ1-4; D uncertain. The V and J ends lost 3 bases and 8 bases respectively, with 4 bases between them. The CDR3 is 11 amino acids. Looked up from germline, CDR1 is LGHDT and CDR2 is YNNKEL (reference sequence). The CDR3 reads CASSQAEKLFF. DNA for the CDR3: TGTGCCAGCAGCCAGGCCGAAAAACTGTTTTTT.

The chain uses TRBV30 and TRBJ2-7; possible D gene TRBD1, 5 bases. With 3 bases removed from V and 5 bases from J, the gap between germline ends came to 11 bases. Germline assignment: CDR1 GTSNPN and CDR2 SVGIG (reference sequence). This CDR3 is built from 12 residues. The CDR3 coding sequence is TGTGCCTGGAGCAAGGGGTCCAACGAGCAGTACTTC. Residues: CAWSKGSNEQYF.

The CDR3 DNA sequence: TGTGCCAGCAGCCCAGGACTAGCGGATCCCTCCTACAATGAGCAGTTCTTC. Translated, it gives CASSPGLADPSYNEQFF. The chain uses TRBV11-2 and TRBJ2-1; 10 nucleotides align to TRBD2. Germline CDR1 reads SGHAT; CDR2 reads FQNNGV. The CDR3 runs 17 residues. J was trimmed by 0 bases and V by 5 bases; bases with no gene match: 7.

This chain joins TRBV7-9 and TRBJ1-4, with D possibly TRBD1 on 5 matching bases. This CDR3 has 15 amino acids. V dropped 4 bases and J dropped 8 bases, with 17 bases sitting between them. Germline CDR1 reads SEHNR; CDR2 reads FQNEAQ (reference sequence). The CDR3 DNA sequence: TGTGCCAGCAGCTACCCGGGACGCGGAGGGGAAAAACTGTTTTTT. Encoded protein: CASSYPGRGGEKLFF.